The 9 T cell receptor beta chains presented below share a single source sample, sequenced in a study of CD8 T cells in Susac syndrome. With random hexamers, reverse transcription was performed on about 0.45 to 1 ug of RNA. Via MiXCR, TCRdb re-called the immunoSEQ multiplex PCR reads, giving one row per CDR3 protein. The sample consists of approximately 190,000 distinct CDR3 sequences, 90% to 95% of them appearing once. The source material was CD4+ T cells from PBMCs. The origin of the receptors is a human donor in good health.

The CDR3 reads CASRTGQPNTQYF. CDR3 coding DNA: TGTGCCAGCAGGACAGGACAGCCGAATACGCAGTATTTT. The chain recombines TRBV6-1 with TRBJ2-3; D perhaps matches TRBD1 (6 bases). Germline V gene data show CDR1 as MNHNS and CDR2 as SASEGT. Trimming removed 6 bases at V and 7 bases at J, with 14 bases between. The CDR3 has 13 amino acids.

The chain couples TRBV29-1 to TRBJ2-5, with a possible D match to TRBD2 (6 bases). V was clipped by 4 bases and J by 1 base, with 10 bases between them. CDR1 is SQVTM and CDR2 is ANQGSEA in the germline V gene. The CDR3 runs 13 residues. In nucleotides, the CDR3 is TGCAGCGTTGCCTTGACTAGCCAAGAGACCCAGTACTTC. This codes for CSVALTSQETQYF.

The chain joins TRBV18 to TRBJ1-1, with D unclear. Trimming shortened V by 3 bases and J by 6 bases, and 11 bases separated the two germline ends. Germline lookup yields CDR1 KGHSH and CDR2 LQKENI. The CDR3 length is 13 residues. CDR3 DNA: TGTGCCAGCTCACCTAGAGGGATTTCTGAAGCTTTCTTT. Translated: CASSPRGISEAFF.

The V and J genes are TRBV19 and TRBJ1-2; D unresolved. The germline CDR1 and CDR2 sequences are LNHDA and SQIVND (reference sequence). The CDR3 sequence is 14 residues long. Trimming shortened V by 5 bases and J by 8 bases, and 18 bases separated the two germline ends. CDR3 sequence reads: CASSPNVGIGGYTF. CDR3 in DNA: TGTGCCAGTAGTCCGAACGTGGGAATAGGCGGCTACACCTTC.

The V and J genes are TRBV4-1 and TRBJ2-2; 7 nucleotides line up with TRBD1. In germline, CDR1 is MGHRA, CDR2 YSYEKL. J lost 5 bases, V lost 5 bases, and 5 bases had no gene match. The CDR3 is 14 amino acids. CDR3 DNA sequence: TGCGCCAGCAGCTCCGGACAGGCTACCGGGGAGCTGTTTTTT. Encoded protein: CASSSGQATGELFF.

The V call is TRBV6-6, the J call TRBJ1-5, with a weak D call TRBD1 (5 bases). Between the trimmed V and J ends, which lost 5 bases and 6 bases, there was a span of 14 bases. Looked up from germline, CDR1 is MNHNY and CDR2 is SVGAGI (reference sequence). The CDR3 contains 14 residues. CDR3 DNA sequence: TGTGCCAGCAGTCCAGTCCGCGGGGGTCAGCCCCAGCATTTT. Translated: CASSPVRGGQPQHF.

The chain combines TRBV28 with TRBJ1-5; a possible D gene is TRBD1 (5 bases). CDR1 and CDR2 (germline): MDHEN, SYDVKM. CDR3 length: 15 residues. V lost 3 bases and J lost 6, with 15 bases in between. The CDR3 sequence: CASSLGQQVGQPQHF. CDR3 in DNA: TGTGCCAGCAGTTTGGGGCAACAGGTCGGTCAGCCCCAGCATTTT.

The CDR3 loop reads CAISEVAGEYEQYF. In DNA form, the CDR3 reads TGTGCCATCAGTGAGGTGGCCGGAGAGTACGAGCAGTACTTC. This chain joins TRBV10-3 and TRBJ2-7; unclear D gene. The V gene lost 2 bases and the J gene lost 4 bases, with 12 bases spanning the gap. The CDR3 is made up of 14 amino acids. CDR1 is ENHRY and CDR2 is SYGVKD in the germline V gene.

V and J are TRBV6-5 and TRBJ2-5; D is unclear. The CDR3 totals 15 residues. Germline values: CDR1 MNHEY, CDR2 SVGAGI. V shed 4 bases and J shed 4 bases, with 16 bases lying between them. Written as DNA, the CDR3 is TGTGCCAGCAGTTCTACCTCCACAAGAGGAGAGACCCAGTACTTC. Residues: CASSSTSTRGETQYF.